This record covers a single T cell receptor (beta chain). The antigen remains undetermined. The sample originates from a study of T cells in localized non-small cell lung cancer. Study-wide results and caveats: Researchers found a median approximately 57 of the top 100 tumor clones in adjacent lung. Owing to sequencing of a solitary tumor region, heterogeneity cannot be discounted.

TCRdb's copy holds only in-frame clones and misses some; the assay was immunoSEQ multiplex PCR. The sample lists 40,000 or so clones; roughly 83% were seen once. The CDR3 totals 15 residues. Germline lookup yields CDR1 MGHDK and CDR2 SYGVNS. V was shortened by 2 bases and J by 0 bases, with 10 bases between the two germline ends. The source of this sequence is a woman aged 40-75 years with stage II squamous cell lung carcinoma. The input for sequencing was PBMCs, taken before any cancer treatment. The V and J genes are TRBV25-1 and TRBJ1-1; D gene uncertain. Here the CDR3 DNA reads TGTGCCAGCAGTGAAGGCGGCGGCTTGAACACTGAAGCTTTCTTT. This codes for CASSEGGGLNTEAFF.